This T cell receptor beta chain was retrieved from a study of cytomegalovirus exposure and HLA in healthy donors. Study in general: The Caucasian-associated ancestry cluster held over 80% of more than 350 genotyped donors.

CDR1 is MNHEY, CDR2 SMNVEV, per germline (reference sequence). V gave up 2 bases and J gave up 6 bases, with 8 bases separating them. CDR3 length: 12 residues. The PCR ran on 60 Vbeta and 13 Jbeta primers. The method was immunoSEQ multiplex PCR; TCRdb's version includes in-frame clones alone and lacks a portion of them. This sample's clone table lists around 150,000 clones. The rearrangement links TRBV27 to TRBJ2-7, with D maybe TRBD2 (6 bases). This TCR was recovered from a woman in her sixties in good health and CMV-seronegative. Sequenced: PBMCs. DNA for the CDR3: TGTGCCAGCAGTTTACGAGCGGGCGAGCAGTACTTC. Its protein product is CASSLRAGEQYF.